These 16 T cell receptor beta chains were sequenced from one sample in a study of OX40 agonist ivuxolimab in advanced cancers. The library was produced with the immunoSEQ multiplex PCR assay. TCRdb obtained this table from immuneACCESS and retained in-frame rearrangements with V and J assigned. These tables miss some clones; where compared with another copy, unresolved V genes account for less than half of the shortfall, and the remainder is unexplained. In all, the sample holds around 74,000 clones, and roughly 90% of those were seen once. The ten largest make up about 10% of the sample. Sequences were derived from CD4+ or CD8+ T cells sorted from blood, sampled in a trial of the OX40 agonist ivuxolimab. The receptors shown here come from an adult with an advanced solid tumor such as melanoma, head and neck, liver or kidney cancer.

V gene TRBV6-5 combines with J gene TRBJ2-1; perhaps TRBD1 as D (5 bases). CDR1 and CDR2 (germline): MNHEY, SVGAGI. Trimming stripped 6 bases from V and 15 bases from J, with 21 bases between. The CDR3 has 13 amino acids. The CDR3 bases are TGTGCCAGCAGGCCGCACACAGGAATCGGGCGGTTCTTC. Translated, it gives CASRPHTGIGRFF.

This rearrangement joins TRBV27 to TRBJ2-6, with D unresolved. V was trimmed by 4 bases and J by 1 base, leaving 5 bases between them. Per the germline V gene, CDR1 is MNHEY and CDR2 is SMNVEV (reference sequence). CDR3 size: 14 residues. The CDR3 region has the DNA TGTGCCAGCAGTTGGCAGTCTGGGGCCAACGTCCTGACTTTC. It encodes CASSWQSGANVLTF.

The chain employs TRBV6-5 and TRBJ1-5; unclear D gene. The germline CDR1 and CDR2 sequences are MNHEY and SVGAGI. The CDR3 has 15 residues. The germline V and J ends were trimmed by 6 bases and 2 bases, with 14 bases remaining between them. CDR3 DNA: TGTGCCAGCAGACCCCTTTATCGGGGCAATCAGCCCCAGCATTTT. This codes for CASRPLYRGNQPQHF.

This chain uses TRBV19 with TRBJ1-5; possible D gene TRBD1, 6 bases. This CDR3 has 14 amino acids. The germline gives CDR1 LNHDA, CDR2 SQIVND (reference sequence). Trimming cost V 3 bases and J 9 bases, with 15 bases left between them. The CDR3 DNA follows: TGTGCCAGTAGTATCGGAACAGGGTGGGGGCCCCAGCATTTT. It codes for CASSIGTGWGPQHF. Full variable domain (outside the CDR3, taken from reference TRBV19 and TRBJ1-5): DGGITQSPKYLFRKEGQNVTLSCEQNLNHDAMYWYRQDPGQGLRLIYYSQIVNDFQKGDIAEGYSVSREKKESFPLTVTSAQKNPTAFYLCASSIGTGWGPQHFGDGTRLSIL.

The rearrangement joins TRBV12-5 to TRBJ2-7; a weak D match, TRBD1 (5 bases). This CDR3 spans 13 amino acids. The ends were cut back, 6 bases at V and 2 bases at J, with 11 bases in the middle. Germline V gene lookup returns CDR1 LGHNT and CDR2 FRNRAP. CDR3 in DNA: TGTGCTAGTGGCACACAGGTTCCCTACGAGCAGTACTTC. It encodes CASGTQVPYEQYF.

V usage is TRBV5-4 and J usage is TRBJ1-1; D may be TRBD1 (6 bases). Trimming left V 4 bases short and J 3 bases short, with 16 bases between. The CDR3 has 15 residues. Per the germline V gene, CDR1 is SGHNT and CDR2 is YYREEE (reference sequence). CDR3 nucleotides: TGTGCCAGCAGCCCGGGGGGCGAGCTTGACACTGAAGCTTTCTTT. It encodes CASSPGGELDTEAFF. The variable domain in full, with the rest retrieved from reference TRBV5-4 and TRBJ1-1, is ETGVTQSPTHLIKTRGQQVTLRCSSQSGHNTVSWYQQALGQGPQFIFQYYREEENGRGNFPPRFSGLQFPNYSSELNVNALELDDSALYLCASSPGGELDTEAFFGQGTRLTVV.

This clone was seen only once. Germline and junction disagree at one end, which may indicate a read error. This chain connects TRBV10-1 to TRBJ2-7; D is ambiguous. Per germline, CDR1 WNHNN and CDR2 SYGVQD (reference sequence). This CDR3 has 11 amino acids. The chain's CDR3 is CASGDAYEQYF. As DNA, the CDR3 is TGCGCCAGCGGTGATGCATACGAGCAGTACTTC.

This chain joins TRBV30 and TRBJ2-1, with 8 bases aligning to TRBD2. Looked up from germline, CDR1 is GTSNPN and CDR2 is SVGIG (reference sequence). The ends lost 5 bases at V and 0 bases at J; junction bases unmatched: 6. This CDR3 has 15 residues. The CDR3 region has the DNA TGTGCCTGGTTCCCCCGGGGGGGCTCCTACAATGAGCAGTTCTTC. This sequence encodes CAWFPRGGSYNEQFF.

This chain uses TRBV10-3 with TRBJ2-3; D unresolved. The CDR3 runs to 17 residues. Looked up from germline, CDR1 is ENHRY and CDR2 is SYGVKD. With 0 bases removed from V and 6 bases from J, the gap between germline ends came to 19 bases. The CDR3: CAISESTIRSSADTQYF. For the CDR3, the DNA is TGTGCCATCAGTGAGTCGACGATTCGGAGTTCTGCGGATACGCAGTATTTT.

The chain links TRBV13 to TRBJ2-3; D is possibly TRBD2 (5 bases). The CDR3 is 14 amino acids. From germline, CDR1 is PRHDT and CDR2 FYEKMQ (reference sequence). V was trimmed by 4 bases and J by 4 bases, leaving 12 bases between them. The CDR3 sequence is CASSSGVGADTQYF. CDR3 DNA sequence: TGTGCCAGCAGCTCCGGGGTAGGTGCAGATACGCAGTATTTT.

This clone was seen a few times. This sequence joins TRBV4-1 and TRBJ1-1; perhaps TRBD1 as D (5 bases). CDR1 MGHRA and CDR2 YSYEKL come from the germline V gene. Trimming removed 1 base at V and 4 bases at J, with 13 bases between. The CDR3 runs to 15 residues. This CDR3 reads CASSQVRFGGTEAFF. CDR3 sequence (DNA): TGCGCCAGCAGCCAAGTCCGTTTCGGGGGCACTGAAGCTTTCTTT.

The chain combines TRBV9 with TRBJ2-3; TRBD2 matches at 7 bases. J gave up 6 bases and V 0 bases, and 16 bases lay outside the gene matches. This CDR3 has 18 amino acids. In germline, CDR1 is SGDLS, CDR2 YYNGEE. CDR3 in amino acids: CASSVAREATIPDDTQYF. DNA for the CDR3: TGTGCCAGCAGCGTAGCTCGGGAGGCTACCATACCGGATGATACGCAGTATTTT.

This rearrangement joins TRBV7-5 to TRBJ1-1; TRBD1, as called in the table, went unchecked against the DNA. TRBV7-5 is listed as a pseudogene. This CDR3 region has 13 residues. The CDR3 reads CARSLASTGIAFF. The CDR3 nucleotides read TGTGCCAGAAGCTTAGCCTCGACAGGGATCGCTTTCTTT.

The chain recombines TRBV2 with TRBJ2-1; 12 bases map to TRBD2. Germline assignment: CDR1 SNHLY and CDR2 FYNNEI. The V and J ends lost 4 bases and 8 bases, in that order; junction bases with no gene match: 9. This CDR3 contains 16 residues. The CDR3 loop reads CASSGLAGAPGDEQFF. The CDR3 DNA is TGTGCCAGCAGTGGACTAGCGGGGGCCCCTGGGGATGAGCAGTTCTTC.

This chain connects TRBV7-8 to TRBJ1-2; D unresolved. Germline-derived CDR1 and CDR2 are SGHVS and FQNEAQ. CDR3 size: 12 residues. V was shortened by 3 bases and J by 2 bases, with 4 bases between the two germline ends. Here the CDR3 reads CASSLENYGYTF. CDR3 bases: TGTGCCAGCAGCTTGGAGAACTATGGCTACACCTTC.

CDR3 DNA sequence: TGTGCCAGCCCGCTCGGGACAGAGTACCAAGAGACCCAGTACTTC. Protein: CASPLGTEYQETQYF. The V call is TRBV5-8, the J call TRBJ2-5; 7 nucleotides match TRBD1. This CDR3 is 15 amino acids long. The V gene's germline CDR1 is SGHTS and CDR2 YDEGEE. V dropped 7 bases and J dropped 0; count of bases not matched to a gene: 9. Combining the CDR3 with reference TRBV5-8 and TRBJ2-5 gives the whole variable domain EAGVTQSPTHLIKTRGQQATLRCSPISGHTSVYWYQQALGLGLQFLLWYDEGEERNRGNFPPRFSGRQFPNYSSELNVNALELEDSALYLCASPLGTEYQETQYFGPGTRLLVL.